Shown below are 9 T cell receptor beta chains from a single sample sequenced in a study of blood T cell repertoires in COVID-19. The assay was immunoSEQ multiplex PCR, and TCRdb's table has in-frame clones only and misses some. This sample has some 300,000 clones, with about nine tenths found just once. The sample was peripheral blood. These receptor sequences come from a woman in her thirties who had recovered from COVID-19.

The V call is TRBV5-4, the J call TRBJ1-2; D may be TRBD1 (5 bases). V lost 3 bases, J lost 0 bases, and 12 bases lay in between. Germline V gene lookup returns CDR1 SGHNT and CDR2 YYREEE (reference sequence). The CDR3 is made up of 15 amino acids. CDR3 in amino acids: CASSSDSSSNYGYTF. CDR3 coding DNA: TGTGCCAGCAGCTCAGACAGTAGTTCTAACTATGGCTACACCTTC.

This chain connects TRBV5-1 to TRBJ2-5; 12 bases map to TRBD2. Unmatched junction bases numbered 24, after V lost 0 bases and J lost 3 bases. Looked up from germline, CDR1 is SGHRS and CDR2 is YFSETQ. The CDR3 is 23 residues long. The CDR3 nucleotides read TGCGCCAGCAGCTTGGCTGCCCAACAGAGTTTGGGAACGAGACTAGCGGGGGAAGAGACCCAGTACTTC. Protein product: CASSLAAQQSLGTRLAGEETQYF. Drawing the rest from reference TRBV5-1 and TRBJ2-5, the complete variable domain is KAGVTQTPRYLIKTRGQQVTLSCSPISGHRSVSWYQQTPGQGLQFLFEYFSETQRNKGNFPGRFSGRQFSNSRSEMNVSTLELGDSALYLCASSLAAQQSLGTRLAGEETQYFGPGTRLLVL.

The chain links TRBV5-1 to TRBJ1-3, with no clear D. Germline CDR1 reads SGHRS; CDR2 reads YFSETQ. The V end lost 1 base, the J end lost 0 bases, and 14 bases lay between the germline ends. The CDR3 consists of 17 residues. The CDR3 here is CASSLSSQQRSGNTIYF. For the CDR3, the DNA is TGCGCCAGCAGCTTGTCAAGTCAGCAGCGCTCTGGAAACACCATATATTTT.

This clone was observed once. This chain connects TRBV7-3 to TRBJ1-4, with 7 bases that match TRBD1. Germline V lookup: CDR1 SGHTA, CDR2 FQGTGA. This CDR3 is built from 13 residues. With 0 bases clipped from V and 8 bases from J, the junction kept 0 bases outside the gene matches. In nucleotides, the CDR3 is TGTGCCAGCAGCTTAACAGGGGGCGAAAAACTGTTTTTT. Its translation is CASSLTGGEKLFF.

For the CDR3, the DNA is TGTGCCAGCAGCTTAGGACAATACGCGAACACCGGGGAGCTGTTTTTT. Translating gives CASSLGQYANTGELFF. The V gene is TRBV7-9, the J gene TRBJ2-2; no definite D call. This CDR3 spans 16 amino acids. Deletions cut 1 base from V and 0 bases from J, with 9 bases between. Looked up from germline, CDR1 is SEHNR and CDR2 is FQNEAQ (reference sequence).

V gene TRBV19 combines with J gene TRBJ1-2; 8 positions agree with TRBD1. This CDR3 is 15 amino acids long. The germline V gene has CDR1 LNHDA and CDR2 SQIVND (reference sequence). V lost 7 bases to trimming and J lost 6 bases; unmatched junction nucleotides: 13. The CDR3: CASTGRGPPFDGYTF. The CDR3 region has the DNA TGTGCCAGTACCGGCAGGGGGCCCCCATTCGATGGCTACACCTTC.

The V gene is TRBV19, the J gene TRBJ2-7; possible D gene TRBD1, 6 bases. The V end lost 4 bases, the J end lost 3 bases, and 13 bases lay between the germline ends. The CDR3 length is 14 residues. Germline V CDR1 and CDR2: LNHDA, SQIVND (reference sequence). The CDR3 DNA reads as TGTGCCAGTAGTACCCACAGGGCTGGCTACGAGCAGTACTTC. Translation gives CASSTHRAGYEQYF.

V usage is TRBV28 and J usage is TRBJ1-3; D uncertain. Deletions cut 4 bases from V and 0 bases from J, with 7 bases between. CDR1 is MDHEN and CDR2 is SYDVKM in the germline V gene. The CDR3 runs to 14 residues. The CDR3 reads CASSSDPSGNTIYF. CDR3 nucleotides: TGTGCCAGCAGTTCAGATCCCTCTGGAAACACCATATATTTT.

The chain is built from TRBV15 and TRBJ1-1, with a tentative D call TRBD1 (6 bases). CDR1 LNHNV and CDR2 YYDKDF come from the germline V gene (reference sequence). This CDR3 is 11 amino acids long. V gave up 6 bases and J gave up 10 bases, with 12 bases separating them. The CDR3 region has the DNA TGTGCCACCAGTACTGGCAGGGGAGCTTTCTTT. The encoded protein is CATSTGRGAFF.